This T cell receptor beta chain derives from a study of T cells in Graves' hyperthyroidism and ophthalmopathy. This CDR3 spans 14 amino acids. The V end lost 4 bases, the J end lost 7 bases, and 17 bases lay between the germline ends. CDR1 SGHRS and CDR2 YFSETQ come from the germline V gene. This clonotype was seen at least ten times. TCR beta CDR3 region amplification was performed from RNA transcripts. With the HTBI primer set, the TCR CDR3 went through a first round of RT-PCR. MiXCR was run by TCRdb on the multiplex PCR reads, yielding one entry per CDR3 protein. The repertoire holds about 350,000 distinct CDR3 sequences, with roughly 20% as singletons. Ophthalmopathy cases met thresholds of Clinical Activity Score at least 3, NOSPECS grade at least 4 and duration under 3 months. Cells are PBMCs isolated from 9 to 10 ml of fresh blood.

The sequenced sample was blood. The chain employs TRBV5-1 and TRBJ1-2, with D unresolved. The receptor was derived from a woman in her 40s with Graves' ophthalmopathy. The CDR3 DNA follows: TGCGCCAGCAGCCACGGACTCGAGCTACGTGGCTACACCTTC. Translation: CASSHGLELRGYTF.